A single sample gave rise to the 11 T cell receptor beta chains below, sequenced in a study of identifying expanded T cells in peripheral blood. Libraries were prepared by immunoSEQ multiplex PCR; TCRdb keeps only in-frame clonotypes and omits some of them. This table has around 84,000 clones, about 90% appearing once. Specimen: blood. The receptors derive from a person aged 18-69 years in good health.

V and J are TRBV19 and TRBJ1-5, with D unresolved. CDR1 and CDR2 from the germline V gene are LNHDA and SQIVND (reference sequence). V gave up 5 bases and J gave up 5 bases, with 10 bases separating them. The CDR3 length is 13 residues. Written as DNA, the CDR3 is TGTGCCAGTAGTGAACAGCGAGATCAGCCCCAGCATTTT. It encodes CASSEQRDQPQHF.

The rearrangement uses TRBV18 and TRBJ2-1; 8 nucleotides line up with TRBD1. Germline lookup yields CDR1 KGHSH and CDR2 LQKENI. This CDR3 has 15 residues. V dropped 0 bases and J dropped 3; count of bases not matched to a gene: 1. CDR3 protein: CASSPPTGVYNEQFF. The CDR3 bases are TGTGCCAGCTCACCACCGACAGGGGTCTACAATGAGCAGTTCTTC.

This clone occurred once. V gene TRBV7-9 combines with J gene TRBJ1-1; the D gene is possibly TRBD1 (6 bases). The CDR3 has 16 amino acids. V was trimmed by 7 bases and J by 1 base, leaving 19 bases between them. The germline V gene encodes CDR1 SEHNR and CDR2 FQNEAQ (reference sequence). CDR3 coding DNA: TGTGCCAGCATCAACGGTGGGGACACCTCGAACACTGAAGCTTTCTTT. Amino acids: CASINGGDTSNTEAFF.

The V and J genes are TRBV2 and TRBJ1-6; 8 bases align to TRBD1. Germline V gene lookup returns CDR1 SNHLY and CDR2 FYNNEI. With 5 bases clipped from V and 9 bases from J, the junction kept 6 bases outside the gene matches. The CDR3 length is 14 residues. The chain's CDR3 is CASSLGQGTSPLHF. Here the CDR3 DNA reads TGTGCCAGCAGTTTAGGACAGGGTACTTCACCCCTCCACTTT. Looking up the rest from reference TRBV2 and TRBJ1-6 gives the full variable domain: EPEVTQTPSHQVTQMGQEVILRCVPISNHLYFYWYRQILGQKVEFLVSFYNNEISEKSEIFDDQFSVERPDGSNFTLKIRSTKLEDSAMYFCASSLGQGTSPLHFGNGTRLTVT.

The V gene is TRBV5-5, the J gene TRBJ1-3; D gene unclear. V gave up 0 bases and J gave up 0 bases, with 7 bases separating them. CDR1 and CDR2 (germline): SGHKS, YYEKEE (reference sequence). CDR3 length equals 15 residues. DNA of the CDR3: TGTGCCAGCAGCTTGGGGGATCCCTCTGGAAACACCATATATTTT. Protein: CASSLGDPSGNTIYF.

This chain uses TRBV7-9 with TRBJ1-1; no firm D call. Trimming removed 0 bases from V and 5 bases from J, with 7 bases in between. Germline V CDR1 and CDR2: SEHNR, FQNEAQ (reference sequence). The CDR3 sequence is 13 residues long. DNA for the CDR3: TGTGCCAGCAGCTTAGCGTCTCTGACTGAAGCTTTCTTT. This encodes CASSLASLTEAFF.

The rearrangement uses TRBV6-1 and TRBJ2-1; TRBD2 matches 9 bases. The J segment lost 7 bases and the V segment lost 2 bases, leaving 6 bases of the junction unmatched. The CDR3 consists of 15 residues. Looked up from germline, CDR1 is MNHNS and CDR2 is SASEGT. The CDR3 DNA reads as TGTGCCAGCAGTGAAAGGGCTAGCGGGAAGAATGAGCAGTTCTTC. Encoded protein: CASSERASGKNEQFF.

CDR3 nucleotide sequence: TGTGCCAGCAGCGATACAGTGGCAGCTAACTATGGCTACACCTTC. Translated, it gives CASSDTVAANYGYTF. The rearrangement joins TRBV4-2 to TRBJ1-2; D is unresolved. CDR1 LGHNA and CDR2 YNFKEQ come from the germline V gene. The CDR3 is 15 residues long. V dropped 5 bases and J dropped 0 bases, with 13 bases sitting between them.

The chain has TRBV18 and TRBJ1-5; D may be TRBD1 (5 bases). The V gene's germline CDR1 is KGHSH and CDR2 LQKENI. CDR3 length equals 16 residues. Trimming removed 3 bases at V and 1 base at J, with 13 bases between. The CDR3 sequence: CASSPLDSGSNQPQHF. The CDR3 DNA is TGTGCCAGCTCACCTCTAGACAGTGGCAGCAATCAGCCCCAGCATTTT.

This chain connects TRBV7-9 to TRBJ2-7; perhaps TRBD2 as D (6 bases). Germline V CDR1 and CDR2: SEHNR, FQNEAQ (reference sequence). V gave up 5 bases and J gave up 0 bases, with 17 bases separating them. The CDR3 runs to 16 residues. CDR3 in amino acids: CASSPGVAFSSYEQYF. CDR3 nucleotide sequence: TGTGCCAGCAGCCCGGGAGTGGCTTTCAGCTCCTACGAGCAGTACTTC.

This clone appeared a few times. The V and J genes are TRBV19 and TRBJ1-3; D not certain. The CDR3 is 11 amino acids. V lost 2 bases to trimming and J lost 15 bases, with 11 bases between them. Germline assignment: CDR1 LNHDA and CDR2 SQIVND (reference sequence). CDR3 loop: CASSIRTEEYF. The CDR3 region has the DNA TGTGCCAGTAGTATACGGACCGAGGAATATTTT. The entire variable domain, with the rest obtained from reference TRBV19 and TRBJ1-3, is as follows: DGGITQSPKYLFRKEGQNVTLSCEQNLNHDAMYWYRQDPGQGLRLIYYSQIVNDFQKGDIAEGYSVSREKKESFPLTVTSAQKNPTAFYLCASSIRTEEYFGEGSWLTVV.